The next 20 T cell receptor beta chains were all read from a single sample in a study of molecular identifiers for immune sequencing clone quantification. TCRdb re-derived calls from the PCR reads in MiXCR, one entry per CDR3 protein. The repertoire includes roughly 300,000 distinct CDR3 sequences, 24% of them detected once, and about 0.74% sits in the top ten. Specimen: naive CD8+ T cells from blood, with Jurkat cell RNA spiked in. Subset here: FACS-sorted CD8+CD4-CCR7+CD45RA+ naive T cells. These receptors originate from a human donor in good health. Some libraries in this study had Jurkat cell RNA spiked in.

This clonotype was seen a handful of times. The chain has TRBV4-3 and TRBJ2-1; 15 bases agree with TRBD2. Germline V CDR1 and CDR2: LGHNA, YSLEER. V dropped 4 bases and J dropped 4; count of bases not matched to a gene: 5. The CDR3 has 17 amino acids. CDR3 loop: CASSLRTSGGDYNEQFF. The CDR3 coding sequence is TGCGCCAGCAGCCTCCGGACTAGCGGGGGGGATTACAATGAGCAGTTCTTC.

This clonotype was seen repeatedly, ten times or more. CDR3 loop: CSANDVNTQYF. The CDR3 coding sequence is TGCAGTGCTAACGATGTGAATACGCAGTATTTT. The V call is TRBV20-1, the J call TRBJ2-3, with D hard to call. The CDR3 length is 11 residues. Germline CDR1 is DFQATT and CDR2 is SNEGSKA (reference sequence). Trimming took off 4 bases at V and 7 bases at J, with 9 bases between the two ends.

This clonotype was observed a few times. The chain recombines TRBV7-9 with TRBJ2-7, with 7 bases lining up with TRBD1. This CDR3 comprises 15 residues. In germline, CDR1 is SEHNR, CDR2 FQNEAQ (reference sequence). Germline trimming cut 5 bases from V and 3 bases from J; bases unmatched to any gene: 10. CDR3 coding DNA: TGTGCCAGCAGCAGACCGGGACAGAATATCTACGAGCAGTACTTC. It translates to CASSRPGQNIYEQYF.

The chain has TRBV13 and TRBJ2-3; 10 nucleotides match TRBD1. CDR1 is PRHDT and CDR2 is FYEKMQ in the germline V gene (reference sequence). This CDR3 is 16 amino acids long. Unmatched junction bases numbered 8, after V lost 5 bases and J lost 3 bases. The CDR3: CASSHRDRGRTDTQYF. CDR3 nucleotide sequence: TGTGCCAGCAGCCACCGGGACAGGGGTAGGACAGATACGCAGTATTTT.

In this sample, this clonotype turned up a few times. V is TRBV5-6 and J is TRBJ1-1; D is unclear. This CDR3 contains 17 residues. V lost 0 bases and J 3 bases, leaving 18 bases between the germline ends. From germline, CDR1 is SGHDT and CDR2 YYEEEE. The CDR3 coding sequence is TGTGCCAGCAGCTTGGCGTTAAGCCTTAACCGGGACACTGAAGCTTTCTTT. Protein product: CASSLALSLNRDTEAFF.

This clonotype was counted many times. The rearrangement links TRBV6-5 to TRBJ2-2; D gene ambiguous. The V gene lost 2 bases and the J gene lost 4 bases, with 8 bases spanning the gap. The CDR3 runs to 14 residues. Looked up from germline, CDR1 is MNHEY and CDR2 is SVGAGI. CDR3 residues: CASSYVSSTGELFF. CDR3 coding DNA: TGTGCCAGCAGTTACGTGTCGAGCACCGGGGAGCTGTTTTTT.

Points on this clonotype: The CDR3 does not end in the conserved phenylalanine or tryptophan, so this is likely a read error. This chain joins TRBV27 and TRBJ2-5; D not resolved. The CDR3 loop spans 11 amino acids. Germline V lookup: CDR1 MNHEY, CDR2 SMNVEV (reference sequence). V was trimmed by 6 bases and J by 1 base, leaving 3 bases between them. The CDR3, as DNA: TGTGCCAGCAGGAGCCAAGAGACCCAGTACCTC. Translating gives CASRSQETQYL.

Ten or more counts support this clonotype. The chain couples TRBV18 to TRBJ2-7, with a tentative D call TRBD2 (5 bases). This CDR3 comprises 15 residues. V lost 2 bases and J lost 0, with 11 bases in between. Germline-derived CDR1 and CDR2 are KGHSH and LQKENI. The CDR3 sequence is CASSPGRGSSYEQYF. CDR3 DNA sequence: TGTGCCAGCTCACCAGGTCGGGGTAGCTCCTACGAGCAGTACTTC.

This clonotype was detected ten times or more. This sequence joins TRBV20-1 and TRBJ2-3, with D perhaps matching TRBD2 (7 bases). CDR1 and CDR2 (germline): DFQATT, SNEGSKA (reference sequence). Trimming removed 3 bases from V and 4 bases from J, with 14 bases in between. This CDR3 comprises 14 residues. The chain's CDR3 is CSARGGQGPDTQYF. Here the CDR3 DNA reads TGCAGTGCTAGGGGGGGGCAGGGCCCAGATACGCAGTATTTT.

Points on this clonotype: A much larger clone lies a single base off, so this may be a read error. The J gene is TRBJ2-1, the V gene TRBV5-1; possibly TRBD1 or TRBD2 for D (5 bases each). The CDR3 spans 15 residues. Germline-derived CDR1 and CDR2 are SGHRS and YFSETQ. V shed 4 bases and J shed 4 bases, with 15 bases lying between them. This CDR3 is CASSPRGVFYNEQFF. The CDR3, as DNA: TGCGCCAGCAGCCCGAGAGGGGTGTTTTACAATGAGCAGTTCTTC.

In this sample, this clonotype turned up many times. J is TRBJ2-4 and V is TRBV7-2; 7 bases are shared with TRBD1. The CDR3 has 15 residues. The junction had 9 bases not matched to a gene; V was cut back by 4 bases and J by 6 bases. Germline assignment: CDR1 SGHTA and CDR2 FQGNSA. The CDR3 region is CASSYSTGLGNIQYF. CDR3 DNA sequence: TGTGCCAGCAGCTACTCGACAGGGCTTGGAAACATTCAGTACTTC.

This clonotype was observed at least ten times. The chain recombines TRBV7-9 with TRBJ1-1; D gene ambiguous. The CDR3 sequence is 15 residues long. Germline V gene sequence: CDR1 SEHNR, CDR2 FQNEAQ (reference sequence). V lost 6 bases, J lost 3 bases, and 17 bases lay in between. In nucleotides, the CDR3 is TGTGCCAGCAGTCCAGCCCCGCGGTATGACACTGAAGCTTTCTTT. Protein product: CASSPAPRYDTEAFF.

In the case of this clonotype: It may be a read error: a sequence one base away is much more abundant. The CDR3 nucleotides read TGCGCCAGCAGCCCTGGGTCCCGGGAAGTCACTTACGGGCAGTACTTC. Protein: CASSPGSREVTYGQYF. The V call is TRBV5-1, the J call TRBJ2-7; tentatively, D is TRBD2 (5 bases). Looked up from germline, CDR1 is SGHRS and CDR2 is YFSETQ. The CDR3 totals 16 residues.

The chain uses TRBV7-9 and TRBJ1-4; D is unresolved. V lost 4 bases and J 3 bases, leaving 15 bases between the germline ends. CDR1 SEHNR and CDR2 FQNEAQ come from the germline V gene (reference sequence). The CDR3 runs 16 residues. CDR3 nucleotides: TGTGCCAGCAGCTCCCTACCGGGGAGGTCTAATGAAAAACTGTTTTTT. Protein sequence: CASSSLPGRSNEKLFF.

Ten or more counts support this clonotype. J is TRBJ2-7 and V is TRBV20-1; D remains unclear. CDR3 length: 13 amino acids. Germline V gene sequence: CDR1 DFQATT, CDR2 SNEGSKA (reference sequence). V was pared by 0 bases and J by 1 base, with 7 bases between. Here the CDR3 DNA reads TGCAGTGCTAGAGATTCCCAATCCTACGAGCAGTACTTC. Protein product: CSARDSQSYEQYF.

This clonotype was counted ten times or more. The rearrangement joins TRBV19 to TRBJ2-5; TRBD1 agrees at 8 bases. V was clipped by 3 bases and J by 0 bases; unmatched bases: 6. Germline CDR1 reads LNHDA; CDR2 reads SQIVND (reference sequence). The CDR3 totals 16 residues. The CDR3 is CASSIPGTGYQETQYF. The CDR3 DNA reads as TGTGCCAGTAGTATCCCCGGGACAGGCTACCAAGAGACCCAGTACTTC.

This clonotype appeared many times. The chain uses TRBV6-6 and TRBJ1-5, with D hard to call. Germline lookup yields CDR1 MNHNY and CDR2 SVGAGI (reference sequence). The CDR3 totals 13 residues. The V end lost 3 bases, the J end lost 1 base, and 4 bases lay between the germline ends. CDR3 DNA: TGTGCCAGCAGTTATCTGAGCAATCAGCCCCAGCATTTT. Translating it yields CASSYLSNQPQHF.

This clonotype turned up a few times. The chain has TRBV6-2 or TRBV6-3 and TRBJ2-7; 12 positions match TRBD2. The germline CDR1 and CDR2 sequences are MNHEY and SVGEGT. V was pared by 6 bases and J by 2 bases, with 2 bases of the junction left unmatched. The CDR3 runs to 14 residues. The CDR3 DNA reads TGTGCCAGCAGATGGACTAGCGGGACCTACGAGCAGTACTTC. It codes for CASRWTSGTYEQYF.

This clonotype was counted a few times. The rearrangement joins TRBV6-2 or TRBV6-3 to TRBJ1-1; D is unclear. The CDR3 consists of 13 residues. V lost 4 bases, J lost 0 bases, and 6 bases lay in between. The germline gives CDR1 MNHEY, CDR2 SVGEGT. CDR3 amino acids: CASSWRVNTEAFF. The CDR3 DNA follows: TGTGCCAGCAGTTGGAGGGTGAACACTGAAGCTTTCTTT.

V usage is TRBV2 and J usage is TRBJ2-7; the D gene is possibly TRBD1 (6 bases). Looked up from germline, CDR1 is SNHLY and CDR2 is FYNNEI. Trimming removed 6 bases at V and 6 bases at J, with 18 bases between. The CDR3 length is 14 residues. The CDR3 sequence is CASSHRDNPCEQYF. CDR3 nucleotides: TGTGCCAGCAGCCACCGGGACAACCCCTGCGAGCAGTACTTC.